Below are 30 T cell receptor beta chains sequenced from a single sample in a study of human T cells and chemical hapten exposure. MiXCR, applied by TCRdb to the RACE reads, yields one record per CDR3 protein. The sample includes some 400,000 distinct CDR3 sequences, roughly 4.8% seen only once; the top ten take around 2.3%. Time point described: patch test 1, 2 weeks after DPC sensitization. Stated treatment: therapeutic diphenylcyclopropenone sensitization with weekly scalp DPC. The sample here was whole blood, taken in connection with sensitization to the hapten diphenylcyclopropenone (DPC). The receptors stem from a woman aged 50 to 60 with alopecia areata. Some clones in this sample may be carry-over from other donors' samples.

This clonotype was seen only a few times. The chain has TRBV12-3 or TRBV12-4 and TRBJ2-7; 7 nucleotides match TRBD1. This CDR3 region has 14 residues. Unmatched junction bases numbered 6, after V lost 4 bases and J lost 3 bases. The DNA of the CDR3 is TGTGCCAGCAGTTCGACAGGGCCCCTCTACGAGCAGTACTTC. This encodes CASSSTGPLYEQYF.

This rearrangement joins TRBV7-3 to TRBJ2-1, with 7 bases matching TRBD1. This CDR3 has 13 amino acids. Germline V gene lookup returns CDR1 SGHTA and CDR2 FQGTGA. V gave up 10 bases and J gave up 7 bases; unmatched junction bases: 10. The CDR3 loop is CATPRQGVNEQFF. The CDR3 DNA sequence: TGTGCCACCCCACGGCAGGGGGTAAATGAGCAGTTCTTC.

There are many counts of this clonotype. The chain recombines TRBV18 with TRBJ1-2, with D possibly matching TRBD1 (5 bases). V lost 1 base and J 2 bases, leaving 8 bases between the germline ends. The CDR3 contains 14 residues. Germline CDR1 reads KGHSH; CDR2 reads LQKENI. In DNA form, the CDR3 reads TGTGCCAGCTCACCACAGGAGGGGAACTATGGCTACACCTTC. It codes for CASSPQEGNYGYTF. The variable domain in full, with the rest retrieved from reference TRBV18 and TRBJ1-2, is NAGVMQNPRHLVRRRGQEARLRCSPMKGHSHVYWYRQLPEEGLKFMVYLQKENIIDESGMPKERFSAEFPKEGPSILRIQQVVRGDSAAYFCASSPQEGNYGYTFGSGTRLTVV.

The sample holds many counts of this clonotype. This chain's CDR3 is CASSLETKGDTQYF. The CDR3 DNA follows: TGTGCCAGCAGCTTAGAAACAAAGGGAGATACGCAGTATTTT. The rearrangement links TRBV7-2 to TRBJ2-3; the D is unclear. The CDR3 is made up of 14 amino acids. Germline CDR1 is SGHTA and CDR2 is FQGNSA. The V end was cut by 1 base, the J end by 5 bases, with 10 bases between.

This clonotype has a count of ten or more. One end of the junction is discordant with germline, which a read error may explain. The chain links TRBV5-6 to TRBJ2-3; 8 bases align to TRBD1. Germline V gene lookup returns CDR1 SGHDT and CDR2 YYEEEE. This CDR3 is 13 amino acids long. The CDR3 loop reads CASSQPWTGWVLF. In DNA, the CDR3 is TGTGCCAGCAGCCAACCTTGGACAGGGTGGGTTTTATTT.

This clonotype turned up a few times. The chain employs TRBV6-2 or TRBV6-3 and TRBJ2-3; 7 bases are a match to TRBD2. Per the germline V gene, CDR1 is MNHEY and CDR2 is SVGEGT. The CDR3 spans 14 residues. J gave up 3 bases and V 4 bases, and 4 bases lay outside the gene matches. CDR3 DNA sequence: TGTGCCAGCAGTTTGACTAGCATAACAGATACGCAGTATTTT. This gives the protein CASSLTSITDTQYF.

This clonotype was detected ten times or more. The rearrangement joins TRBV12-3 or TRBV12-4 to TRBJ2-4; a weak D match, TRBD2 (6 bases). The CDR3 consists of 13 residues. Trimming removed 2 bases at V and 8 bases at J, with 10 bases between. In DNA form, the CDR3 reads TGTGCCAGCAGTTTATACGGAGGGGACATTCAGTACTTC. The encoded protein is CASSLYGGDIQYF.

In its sample, this clonotype was seen many times. The V gene is TRBV6-5, the J gene TRBJ1-6, with a tentative D call TRBD1 (5 bases). With 6 bases removed from V and 0 bases from J, the gap between germline ends came to 12 bases. This CDR3 comprises 16 residues. CDR1 is MNHEY, CDR2 SVGAGI, per germline. DNA of the CDR3: TGTGCCAGCAGCCTGAGACAGAGCTCCTATAATTCACCCCTCCACTTT. Amino acids: CASSLRQSSYNSPLHF.

Many counts were recorded for this clonotype. The genes are TRBV20-1 and TRBJ1-1; no firm D call. The CDR3 is made up of 14 amino acids. CDR1 and CDR2 (germline): DFQATT, SNEGSKA (reference sequence). Between the trimmed V and J ends, which lost 3 bases and 4 bases, there was a span of 15 bases. Here the CDR3 DNA reads TGCAGTGCTAGTCATCCCGGCTGGGGCACTGAAGCTTTCTTT. Amino acids: CSASHPGWGTEAFF.

On this clonotype: This could be a read error, since a much larger clone is one nucleotide away. This chain uses TRBV9 with TRBJ2-1; TRBD2 aligns across 9 bases. Germline V gene lookup returns CDR1 SGDLS and CDR2 YYNGEE. CDR3 length equals 15 residues. CDR3 amino acids: CASSVAGGSYNKQFF. In DNA form, the CDR3 reads TGTGCCAGCAGCGTGGCGGGAGGGTCCTACAATAAGCAGTTCTTC.

CDR3 protein: CASSFGVNEQFF. CDR3 DNA sequence: TGTGCCAGCAGTTTCGGTGTCAATGAGCAGTTCTTC. The V call is TRBV28, the J call TRBJ2-1, with D unclear. V dropped 3 bases and J dropped 6 bases, with 6 bases sitting between them. This CDR3 contains 12 residues. CDR1 is MDHEN and CDR2 is SYDVKM in the germline V gene.

The chain employs TRBV2 and TRBJ1-4, with 7 bases fitting TRBD1. Germline CDR1 and CDR2: SNHLY and FYNNEI. CDR3 size: 14 residues. V was clipped by 7 bases and J by 5 bases; unmatched bases: 7. This CDR3 is CASIRRGPNEKLFF. DNA for the CDR3: TGTGCCAGCATCCGGAGGGGGCCGAATGAAAAACTGTTTTTT.

As to this clonotype: A far larger clone is one nucleotide away, so this likely arose from a read error. V gene TRBV2 combines with J gene TRBJ1-5; D is unclear. This CDR3 region has 14 residues. V lost 2 bases and J 0 bases, leaving 5 bases between the germline ends. From germline, CDR1 is SNHLY and CDR2 FYNNEI. In DNA form, the CDR3 reads TGTGCCAGCAGTGAAATAGATAGCAATCAGCCCCAGCATTTT. Amino acid sequence: CASSEIDSNQPQHF. Filled out from reference TRBV2 and TRBJ1-5, the complete variable domain reads EPEVTQTPSHQVTQMGQEVILRCVPISNHLYFYWYRQILGQKVEFLVSFYNNEISEKSEIFDDQFSVERPDGSNFTLKIRSTKLEDSAMYFCASSEIDSNQPQHFGDGTRLSIL.

V and J are TRBV6-2 or TRBV6-3 and TRBJ1-1; D not certain. V was shortened by 6 bases and J by 1 base, with 21 bases between the two germline ends. This CDR3 is 17 amino acids long. Germline CDR1 reads MNHEY; CDR2 reads SVGEGT. DNA for the CDR3: TGTGCCAGCAGCCCTGGTGGTGCGGGCGGTAAGAACACTGAAGCTTTCTTT. This encodes CASSPGGAGGKNTEAFF.

Ten or more counts support this clonotype. The CDR3, as DNA: TGTGCCACCAGTACCACACACAGCAACACTGAAGCTTTCTTT. Its protein is CATSTTHSNTEAFF. The chain employs TRBV15 and TRBJ1-1; D not resolved. Per the germline V gene, CDR1 is LNHNV and CDR2 is YYDKDF (reference sequence). The length of the CDR3 is 14 residues. V was clipped by 6 bases and J by 2 bases, with 13 bases between them.

The chain uses TRBV10-3 and TRBJ1-1; 11 positions match TRBD1. Germline lookup yields CDR1 ENHRY and CDR2 SYGVKD. The ends lost 4 bases at V and 5 bases at J; junction bases unmatched: 3. The CDR3 sequence is 14 residues long. The DNA of the CDR3 is TGTGCCATCAGTGTGGACAGGGGGCGGACTGAAGCTTTCTTT. Protein: CAISVDRGRTEAFF.

This clonotype was observed at least ten times. The genes are TRBV9 and TRBJ2-7, with 10 bases fitting TRBD2. Looked up from germline, CDR1 is SGDLS and CDR2 is YYNGEE. V was pared by 3 bases and J by 0 bases, with 6 bases of the junction left unmatched. The CDR3 totals 16 residues. The CDR3 nucleotides read TGTGCCAGCAGCGCCTGGACTAGCGGTGCCTCCTACGAGCAGTACTTC. The encoded protein is CASSAWTSGASYEQYF.

This clonotype came up a few times. V gene TRBV19 combines with J gene TRBJ2-7, with D unresolved. This CDR3 is 13 amino acids long. Germline loops: CDR1 LNHDA, CDR2 SQIVND (reference sequence). V lost 4 bases to trimming and J lost 0 bases, with 7 bases between them. The CDR3 DNA follows: TGTGCCAGTAGTAGGCGGCACTCCTACGAGCAGTACTTC. Translating it yields CASSRRHSYEQYF.

This clonotype was counted ten times or more. The V call is TRBV3-1, the J call TRBJ2-1; TRBD2 agrees at 8 bases. Germline V CDR1 and CDR2: LGHDT, YNNKEL (reference sequence). The CDR3 runs 16 residues. V gave up 3 bases and J gave up 6 bases; unmatched junction bases: 10. CDR3 DNA sequence: TGTGCCAGCAGCCAGGGATTCCCGGGACTAGGCAATGAGCAGTTCTTC. This sequence encodes CASSQGFPGLGNEQFF.

In its sample, this clonotype was seen once. A much larger clone differs by one base, so this may be a read error. The chain combines TRBV29-1 with TRBJ2-5; D perhaps matches TRBD2 (6 bases). Germline V CDR1 and CDR2: SQVTM, ANQGSEA. The CDR3 covers 11 residues. As DNA, the CDR3 is TGCAGCGTCGAGGGGTGGGCGGGAACGTCCTTC. It translates to CSVEGWAGTSF.

In this sample, this clonotype turned up many times. This chain joins TRBV12-3 or TRBV12-4 and TRBJ1-1; no definite D call. V lost 0 bases and J lost 7, with 12 bases in between. CDR3 length: 14 residues. The CDR3, as DNA: TGTGCCAGCAGTTTAGCAGGCGGGTCGGGTGAAGCTTTCTTT. Protein: CASSLAGGSGEAFF.

This clonotype was observed many times. V and J are TRBV12-3 or TRBV12-4 and TRBJ1-4; TRBD1 matches at 8 bases. V lost 5 bases to trimming and J lost 12 bases; unmatched junction nucleotides: 14. The CDR3 sequence is 15 residues long. The CDR3 bases are TGTGCCAGCAGTCCAAACCAGGGGGCCTCTGGAGAACTGTTTTTT. This gives the protein CASSPNQGASGELFF.

This clonotype was observed many times. V usage is TRBV11-2 and J usage is TRBJ2-2; D may be TRBD1 (5 bases). The V and J ends lost 11 bases and 1 base respectively, with 14 bases between them. Per the germline V gene, CDR1 is SGHAT and CDR2 is FQNNGV. The CDR3 extends over 14 amino acids. DNA of the CDR3: TGTGCCCTTGTCGGGCAGGGGAACACCGGGGAGCTGTTTTTT. Protein sequence: CALVGQGNTGELFF.

This clonotype was counted many times. CDR3 residues: CASRVPGGTGNTIYF. In DNA form, the CDR3 reads TGTGCCAGCAGAGTCCCAGGGGGGACTGGAAACACCATATATTTT. The rearrangement links TRBV28 to TRBJ1-3; 7 nucleotides line up with TRBD1. V dropped 6 bases and J dropped 2; count of bases not matched to a gene: 7. CDR1 and CDR2 from the germline V gene are MDHEN and SYDVKM. This CDR3 contains 15 residues.

This clonotype was recorded many times. J is TRBJ1-5 and V is TRBV28; 7 positions match TRBD1. This CDR3 is built from 15 residues. V was clipped by 4 bases and J by 5 bases; unmatched bases: 8. Germline CDR1 reads MDHEN; CDR2 reads SYDVKM. CDR3 sequence reads: CASSSRGSVDQPQHF. CDR3 in DNA: TGTGCCAGCAGTTCCAGGGGGTCCGTCGATCAGCCCCAGCATTTT.

This clonotype has only a few counts. The chain joins TRBV20-1 to TRBJ1-1, with D unresolved. The CDR3 consists of 13 residues. The V gene lost 6 bases and the J gene lost 1 base, with 12 bases spanning the gap. In germline, CDR1 is DFQATT, CDR2 SNEGSKA (reference sequence). The CDR3 is CSASDGRNTEAFF. For the CDR3, the DNA is TGCAGTGCCAGTGACGGGCGGAACACTGAAGCTTTCTTT.

This clonotype was seen many times. The rearrangement uses TRBV10-2 and TRBJ1-1, with D unclear. In germline, CDR1 is WSHSY, CDR2 SAAADI. This CDR3 is built from 13 residues. V was shortened by 1 base and J by 4 bases, with 7 bases between the two germline ends. CDR3 nucleotide sequence: TGCGCCAGCAGTGAGTGGCAGACCACTGAAGCTTTCTTT. Residues: CASSEWQTTEAFF.

This clonotype was seen many times. This chain links TRBV4-2 with TRBJ2-3, with 10 bases aligning to TRBD2. V trimming: 4 bases; J trimming: 6 bases; junction bases outside the gene matches: 7. The CDR3 length is 15 residues. The V gene's germline CDR1 is LGHNA and CDR2 YNFKEQ. CDR3 sequence: CASSRVAGGPDTQYF. The CDR3 DNA reads as TGTGCCAGCAGCCGAGTAGCGGGGGGCCCCGATACGCAGTATTTT.

This clonotype was counted ten times or more. The V call is TRBV28, the J call TRBJ1-1, with D perhaps matching TRBD1 (6 bases). This CDR3 is built from 14 residues. CDR1 is MDHEN, CDR2 SYDVKM, per germline. V was cut by 1 base and J by 5 bases, with 11 bases left in between. The CDR3 sequence: CASSLSGAWTEAFF. The CDR3 bases are TGTGCCAGCAGTTTATCAGGGGCATGGACTGAAGCTTTCTTT.

This clonotype occurred many times. The chain couples TRBV12-3 or TRBV12-4 to TRBJ1-1; D may be TRBD1 (5 bases). Trimming left V 5 bases short and J 1 base short, with 11 bases between. CDR3 length equals 14 residues. The CDR3 DNA is TGTGCCAGCAGTCAACAGGTCCGGAACACTGAAGCTTTCTTT. Translated, it gives CASSQQVRNTEAFF.